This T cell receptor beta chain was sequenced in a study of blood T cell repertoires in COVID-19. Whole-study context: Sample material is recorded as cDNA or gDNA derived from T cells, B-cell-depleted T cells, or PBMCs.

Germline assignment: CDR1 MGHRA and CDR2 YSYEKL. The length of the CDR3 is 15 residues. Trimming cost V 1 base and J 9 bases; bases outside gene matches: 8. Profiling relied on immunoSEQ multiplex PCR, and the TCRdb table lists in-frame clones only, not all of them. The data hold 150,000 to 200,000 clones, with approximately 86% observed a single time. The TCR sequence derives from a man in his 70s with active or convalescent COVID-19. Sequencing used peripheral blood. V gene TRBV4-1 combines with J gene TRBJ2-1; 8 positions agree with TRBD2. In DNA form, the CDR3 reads TGCGCCAGCAGCCAAGGAGTATTAGCGGGATTTGAGCAGTTCTTC. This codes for CASSQGVLAGFEQFF.